A selection of T cell receptor beta chains follows, all from one sample in a study of CDR3 diversity in severe acne. MiXCR, run by TCRdb on the PCR reads, gives a single entry per CDR3 protein. The sample lists tens of thousands of distinct CDR3 sequences, approximately 51% seen once, with roughly an eighth in the top ten. Source material: blood. The origin of the receptors is a male donor in good health, without acne. CDR3s include the opening cysteine and the closing phenylalanine or tryptophan. The D gene is left open where the match is weak. Size values are once, few and many counts, or a class for expanded clones, and some rows have none.

d_call	v_call	j_call	clone_size	cdr3_aa	cdr3_nt
TRBD1	TRBV7-3	TRBJ1-1	few	CASSLWTGAEALF	TGTGCCAGCAGCTTATGGACAGGAGCTGAAGCTCTCTTT
.	TRBV19	TRBJ2-5	.	CASSTGSQETQYF	TGTGCCAGTAGTACCGGATCCCAAGAGACCCAGTACTTC
TRBD1	TRBV5-1	TRBJ2-7	.	CASSLDPGQDYEQYF	TGCGCCAGCAGCTTGGACCCGGGACAGGACTACGAGCAGTACTTC
.	TRBV25-1	TRBJ1-2	.	CASKPAGNYGYTF	TGTGCCAGTAAGCCGGCCGGGAACTATGGCTACACCTTC
.	TRBV29-1	TRBJ1-5	many	CSVSGASNQPQHF	TGCAGCGTTTCTGGGGCGAGCAATCAGCCCCAGCATTTT
.	TRBV12-3/TRBV12-4	TRBJ1-5	once	CASSGVQGIQPQHF	TGTGCCAGCAGTGGGGTACAGGGAATTCAGCCCCAGCATTTT
.	TRBV12-3/TRBV12-4	TRBJ2-7	.	CASSISYEQYF	TGTGCCAGCAGTATTTCCTACGAGCAGTACTTC
TRBD1	TRBV7-9	TRBJ2-7	.	CASSWDRDRVYEQYF	TGTGCCAGCAGCTGGGACCGGGACAGGGTCTACGAGCAGTACTTC
TRBD2	TRBV20-1	TRBJ2-5	few	CSAIGSGRTETQYF	TGCAGTGCTATTGGTAGCGGGAGGACGGAGACCCAGTACTTC
TRBD1	TRBV6-1	TRBJ2-7	.	CASRGDRGYEQYF	TGTGCCAGCAGGGGGGACAGGGGGTACGAGCAGTACTTC
.	TRBV7-3	TRBJ1-1	many	CASSSGGAEAFF	TGTGCCAGCAGCTCCGGGGGGGCTGAAGCTTTCTTT
.	TRBV27	TRBJ2-1	.	CASSPLGGRGSYNEQFF	TGTGCCAGCAGTCCCCTAGGGGGGAGAGGGTCCTACAATGAGCAGTTCTTC
TRBD2	TRBV9	TRBJ2-2	.	CASTSGRNTGELFF	TGTGCCAGCACTAGCGGGAGGAACACCGGGGAGCTGTTTTTT
.	TRBV2	TRBJ2-7	many	CASSEFPGRSYEQYF	TGTGCCAGCAGTGAATTTCCGGGACGGTCCTACGAGCAGTACTTC
TRBD1	TRBV6-5	TRBJ2-7	many	CASSITGDRVPYEQYF	TGTGCCAGCAGCATCACTGGGGACAGAGTTCCCTACGAGCAGTACTTC
TRBD2	TRBV5-1	TRBJ2-7	few	CASSLVGLALGEQYF	TGCGCCAGCAGCTTGGTTGGACTAGCGCTCGGCGAGCAGTACTTC
TRBD1	TRBV10-1	TRBJ2-7	few	CASSDTSGQGKGEQYF	TGCGCCAGCAGTGACACTTCGGGACAGGGGAAGGGCGAGCAGTACTTC
.	TRBV19	TRBJ1-5	.	CASVGQTSNQPQHF	TGTGCCAGCGTCGGACAGACTAGCAATCAGCCCCAGCATTTT
.	TRBV7-2	TRBJ1-1	few	CASSTNPVDTEAFF	TGTGCCAGCAGCACCAATCCGGTGGACACTGAAGCTTTCTTT
.	TRBV28	TRBJ1-2	.	CASSPGHNYGYTF	TGTGCCAGCAGTCCCGGACACAACTATGGCTACACCTTC
TRBD1	TRBV5-8	TRBJ1-2	many	CASRNTGTVDYGYTF	TGTGCCAGCAGGAATACCGGGACAGTGGACTATGGCTACACCTTC
.	TRBV20-1	TRBJ2-7	few	CSARIADEQYF	TGCAGTGCTAGGATTGCGGACGAGCAGTACTTC
.	TRBV20-1	TRBJ1-6	.	CSARRGRDSYNSPLHF	TGCAGCGCTCGGCGGGGCAGGGACTCCTATAATTCACCCCTCCACTTT
TRBD2	TRBV20-1	TRBJ2-5	few	CSARSERDRRETQYF	TGCAGTGCTAGGAGCGAGCGGGATCGGAGAGAGACCCAGTACTTC
.	TRBV14	TRBJ2-3	many	CASSQDRGGGRTDTQYF	TGTGCCAGCAGCCAAGATAGAGGCGGGGGCCGCACAGATACGCAGTATTTT
TRBD1	TRBV7-2	TRBJ1-2	.	CASSLGQGPINYGYTF	TGTGCCAGCAGCTTGGGACAGGGCCCGATTAACTATGGCTACACCTTC
TRBD1	TRBV20-1	TRBJ1-4	once	CSASVGQLTYNEKLFF	TGCAGTGCTAGCGTGGGACAGTTAACCTACAATGAAAAACTGTTTTTT
.	TRBV24-1	TRBJ2-7	.	CATSDLPNEQYF	TGTGCCACCAGTGATTTGCCCAATGAGCAGTACTTC
.	TRBV9	TRBJ2-2	.	CASSRDGNTGELFF	TGTGCCAGCAGTAGGGACGGGAACACCGGGGAGCTGTTTTTT
.	TRBV7-9	TRBJ1-3	few	CASSPGGVAGNTIYF	TGTGCCAGCAGCCCAGGCGGGGTTGCTGGAAACACCATATATTTT
TRBD2	TRBV4-1	TRBJ2-3	many	CASRRLAGADTQYF	TGCGCCAGCAGGAGACTAGCGGGAGCAGATACGCAGTATTTT
.	TRBV4-1	TRBJ1-3	many	CASSQSRQLLGNTIYF	TGCGCCAGCAGCCAAAGTCGACAGTTGCTTGGAAACACCATATATTTT
TRBD2	TRBV6-4	TRBJ2-3	.	CASSVSGVTDTQYF	TGTGCCAGCAGTGTTAGCGGGGTAACAGATACGCAGTATTTT
.	TRBV6-1	TRBJ1-5	.	CASSHLGGSNQPQHF	TGTGCCAGCAGCCATCTGGGGGGCAGCAATCAGCCCCAGCATTTT
.	TRBV10-3	TRBJ2-7	.	CAINRSLMDEQYF	TGTGCCATCAACAGGTCCTTGATGGACGAGCAGTACTTC
.	TRBV7-9	TRBJ2-1	.	CASSRGPGVNEQFF	TGTGCCAGCAGTCGAGGGCCTGGTGTAAATGAGCAGTTCTTC
.	TRBV5-1	TRBJ1-2	few	CASSLETAYGYTF	TGCGCCAGCAGCTTAGAGACGGCCTATGGCTACACCTTC
TRBD2	TRBV2	TRBJ2-3	.	CASSAQTSGSTDTQYF	TGTGCCAGCAGTGCTCAGACTAGCGGAAGCACAGATACGCAGTATTTT
TRBD2	TRBV19	TRBJ2-1	many	CASSMLLAGLGEQFF	TGTGCCAGTAGTATGCTCCTAGCGGGCCTCGGTGAGCAGTTCTTC
TRBD2	TRBV5-1	TRBJ2-1	.	CASSYGTSGDEQFF	TGCGCCAGCAGCTACGGGACTAGCGGGGATGAGCAGTTCTTC
TRBD1	TRBV5-1	TRBJ1-2	many	CASTTGPGQGAIRGDGYTF	TGCGCCAGCACTACCGGTCCCGGACAGGGGGCTATACGAGGGGATGGCTACACCTTC
TRBD1	TRBV24-1	TRBJ2-2	.	CATSDSRTGFEELFF	TGTGCCACCAGTGATTCAAGGACAGGGTTTGAGGAGCTGTTTTTT
.	TRBV9	TRBJ1-5	many	CASSVGVGAGNQPQHF	TGTGCCAGCAGCGTAGGGGTAGGGGCAGGCAATCAGCCCCAGCATTTT
.	TRBV10-3	TRBJ2-2	.	CASRLKYGQTNTGELFF	TGTGCCAGCAGATTAAAATACGGACAGACCAACACCGGGGAGCTGTTTTTT
TRBD2	TRBV5-6	TRBJ2-7	.	CASSFGESGGAYEQYF	TGTGCCAGCAGCTTTGGGGAATCGGGGGGAGCCTACGAGCAGTACTTC
.	TRBV9	TRBJ1-2	many	CASSVVGRENYGYTF	TGTGCCAGCAGCGTAGTTGGCAGGGAGAACTATGGCTACACCTTC
.	TRBV11-3	TRBJ2-7	.	CASRPGGTTRPYEQYF	TGTGCCAGCAGGCCAGGGGGGACTACCAGGCCTTACGAGCAGTACTTC
TRBD1	TRBV7-9	TRBJ2-3	.	CASSLGTGGGTDTQYF	TGTGCCAGCAGCTTAGGGACAGGGGGCGGCACAGATACGCAGTATTTT
.	TRBV10-3	TRBJ2-2	.	CAISEFQGSTGELFF	TGTGCCATCAGTGAGTTTCAGGGGAGCACCGGGGAGCTGTTTTTT
.	TRBV28	TRBJ1-1	.	CASRTLNTVAFF	TGTGCCAGTAGAACTTTGAACACTGTAGCTTTCTTT
.	TRBV7-6	TRBJ1-4	many	CASSFSNEKLFF	TGTGCCAGCAGCTTTTCAAATGAAAAACTGTTTTTT
TRBD1	TRBV2	TRBJ1-3	few	CASSVTGYSGNTIYF	TGTGCCAGCAGTGTGACAGGGTACTCTGGAAACACCATATATTTT
.	TRBV7-9	TRBJ1-5	.	CASSLARTSRYQPQHF	TGTGCCAGCAGCTTAGCCCGGACCTCTAGGTATCAGCCCCAGCATTTT